The rows below give T cell receptor beta chains drawn from one sample of a study of T cells after yellow fever vaccination. TCRdb processed the 5' RACE reads anew with MiXCR; each CDR3 protein has one entry. The table records some 99,000 distinct CDR3 sequences, about 6% of them present only once. Sample: CD8+ T cells sorted from PBMCs, taken 10 days after the yellow fever booster vaccination. The receptors shown here come from a man in his late teens or twenties who received the YFV17D yellow fever vaccine. CDR3s leave out the opening cysteine and the closing phenylalanine or tryptophan. Some rows have no size entry. The others give once, few or many, or a class for an expanded clone.

>TRBV4-3|11|few
ASSPRGLHEQF
>TRBV12-3/TRBV12-4|13|.
ASSFRGNFNSPLH
>TRBV3-1|10|few
ASSSSVYEQY
>TRBV29-1|13|.
SALQEVPNTGELF
>TRBV4-1|16|few
ASSQDPRVRAGFGELF
>TRBV5-1|14|many
ASSFRQQGFGTEAF
>TRBV12-3/TRBV12-4|13|.
ASSSRQGPNYGYT
>TRBV7-9|12|few
ASSLGLPPVEQF
>TRBV29-1|9|many
SAPEGETQY
>TRBV27|13|.
ASRKTGTQSRKLF
>TRBV4-3|13|.
ASSQEILSYNEQF
>TRBV20-1|7|few
SAQEGYT
>TRBV29-1|12|few
SVEGLAGDNEQF
>TRBV4-3|18|few
ASSQDLPASGEVVTGELF
>TRBV12-5|9|.
ASGYPYEQY
>TRBV4-1|14|.
ASSQADGLSADEQY
>TRBV6-5|13|many
ASSTLAGGSNEQF
>TRBV29-1|12|.
SVELLAGGETQY
>TRBV7-9|12|few
ASSLQGPRETQY
>TRBV2|13|.
ASSDGTGFSQPQH
>TRBV7-9|17|.
ASSRTAPGQGMSTGELF
>TRBV7-8|13|few
ASSLEGQFNQPQH
>TRBV7-9|12|many
ASLGDRGIDEQF
>TRBV27|13|.
ASKRRSGMGDTQY
>TRBV12-3/TRBV12-4|13|few
ASSLGGGGNQPQH
>TRBV25-1|17|few
ASSEYLYMDRSVADTQY
>TRBV9|11|few
ASSVGGEDTQY